This TCR beta chain was sequenced in a study of blood T cell repertoires in COVID-19. For the study at large: PBMCs, B-cell-depleted T cells, or T cells were the source of the cDNA or gDNA that made up the material.

Using immunoSEQ multiplex PCR, the repertoire was profiled, and TCRdb retains in-frame clones only, with some absent. The data contain approximately 88,000 clones, about nine tenths of them singletons. This TCR derives from a male donor with acute or convalescent COVID-19. The sequencing input was peripheral blood.

Here the CDR3 reads CASSYSGQGNSDEQFF. DNA of the CDR3: TGTGCCAGCAGTTACTCGGGACAGGGTAATAGCGATGAGCAGTTCTTC. V is TRBV6-6 and J is TRBJ2-1; 9 bases map to TRBD1. There are 16 residues in the CDR3. The trim removed 0 bases at V and 8 bases at J, leaving 8 bases unmatched. Germline V gives CDR1 MNHNY, CDR2 SVGAGI (reference sequence).